This T cell receptor (beta chain) comes out of a study of human T cells and chemical hapten exposure (dated by TCRdb to the early 2020s). In the study overall: For sensitization, 2% DPC in acetone was applied to a roughly 2 cm by roughly 2 cm area of upper inner arm skin. Patients additionally received weekly therapeutic DPC doses to the scalp throughout the approximately 25-week study period. Patch testing was done on the upper back using Finn chambers containing 0.01% DPC, and results were scored after 6 days according to International Contact Dermatitis Research Group standards. The patient cohort, mostly female, included alopecia areata with under or over 50% scalp involvement, alopecia totalis and alopecia universalis. Libraries were pooled for sequencing, and per-sample TCR yields varied mainly because of small differences in library volumes within the pool. Peripheral blood TCR repertoire changes were tracked in vivo in alopecia patients during primary and secondary sensitization to the hapten diphenylcyclopropenone (DPC). Blood was sampled from patients pre-sensitization (week 0) and at 2, 6 and about 24 weeks after DPC sensitization. Blood for TCR sequencing was provided by twenty-nine alopecia patients at one to four time points (pre-sensitization, 2, 6 and 24 weeks). Beyond this particular receptor, the publication reports: Compared with pre-sensitization or healthy control sets, expanded TCRs formed significantly more large CDR3 similarity clusters, which is consistent with antigen-driven responses. Alopecia, a presumed autoimmune disease, was present in all patients, so the immune response of the patients might differ from that of healthy individuals. Patch test score was positively correlated with the number of PT1 expanded TCRs, with significance at thresholds 8, 16 and 32 but not at 4. No change with DPC sensitization was found in the number of TCRs above 1 in 1000 frequency, and no evidence of global repertoire structure alterations was found. Repeated subsampling changed both the strength of the expansion versus patch-test correlation and the threshold at which that correlation became significant.

The library was prepared using RACE. TCRdb shows the sequencer as NextSeq 500. During library preparation, unique molecular identifiers were attached to individual cDNA molecules so that TCRs could be counted quantitatively and reproducibly. Both TCR alpha and TCR beta chains were sequenced from each blood RNA sample. On the study's bioinformatics: The median number of TCRs per sample was 95,638, ranging from roughly 20,000 to 690,600. The Decombinator software suite was used to annotate the V, J and CDR3 of the TCR reads. To make PS versus PT1 abundance plots, every sample was subsampled to the same number of TCRs (28,000). TCRs were defined as expanded if absent before sensitization and observed at least eight times at the 2-week time point. The public reads were reprocessed in TCRdb via fastp at Q25 and MiXCR, keeping in-frame beta chains. Rows are combined by CDR3 protein, so each entry shows the most common genes and DNA. TCRdb's processing, not the authors', yielded these V and J calls. The sample yields about 170,000 distinct CDR3 sequences; roughly 26% were counted once. The top ten hold around 2.3% of the sample.

V loses 4 bases, J loses 8 bases, and the germline ends lie 14 bases apart. Spanning cysteine to phenylalanine, the CDR3 consists of 13 amino acids. Only the CDR3 DNA is retained, 39 bases long and in frame from the first base. Via the germline V gene, CDR1 is SGHTA and CDR2 FQGNSA. This clonotype turned up a few times. Its target antigen remains unknown. No base qualities exist here, and no much larger clone lies one base off it. The sample's time point label is to be understood as: patch test 3, about 24 weeks after DPC sensitization. The meaning of the sample's treatment or condition label: therapeutic diphenylcyclopropenone sensitization with weekly scalp DPC. At each patch-test visit, blood was drawn before the patch test was applied. Eligible patients were aged 18 to 70, diagnosed with alopecia, deemed suitable for DPC therapy, and excluded if pregnant. Total RNA was extracted from unfractionated whole blood that had been collected in Tempus Blood RNA tubes.

The receptor was derived from a woman aged 18 to 35 with alopecia areata. Some clones in this sample may be carry-over from other donors' samples. Here the sequenced sample was whole blood, taken in connection with sensitization to the hapten diphenylcyclopropenone (DPC). The chain is encoded by TRBV7-2 joined to TRBJ1-2; TRBD1 is possibly the D segment (6 matching bases). The nucleotide sequence reads TGTGCCAGCAGCTCACAGACAGGAGGCGGCTACACCTTC. Its amino acids are CASSSQTGGGYTF.